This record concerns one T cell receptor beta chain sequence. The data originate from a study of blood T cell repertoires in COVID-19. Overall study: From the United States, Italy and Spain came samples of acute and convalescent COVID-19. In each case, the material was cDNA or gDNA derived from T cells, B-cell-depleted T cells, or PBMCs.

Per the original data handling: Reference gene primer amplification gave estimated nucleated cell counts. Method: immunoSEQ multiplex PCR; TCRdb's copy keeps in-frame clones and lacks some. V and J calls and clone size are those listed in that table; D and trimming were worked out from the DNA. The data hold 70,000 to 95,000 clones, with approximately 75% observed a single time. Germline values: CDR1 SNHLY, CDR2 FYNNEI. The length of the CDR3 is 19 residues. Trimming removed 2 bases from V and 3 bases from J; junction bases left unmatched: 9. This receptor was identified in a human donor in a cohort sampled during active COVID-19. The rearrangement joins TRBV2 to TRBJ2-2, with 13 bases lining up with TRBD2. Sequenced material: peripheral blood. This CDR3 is CASSESPGLAGRDTGELFF. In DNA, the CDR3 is TGTGCCAGCAGTGAATCCCCGGGACTAGCGGGGAGGGACACCGGGGAGCTGTTTTTT. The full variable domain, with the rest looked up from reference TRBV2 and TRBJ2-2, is EPEVTQTPSHQVTQMGQEVILRCVPISNHLYFYWYRQILGQKVEFLVSFYNNEISEKSEIFDDQFSVERPDGSNFTLKIRSTKLEDSAMYFCASSESPGLAGRDTGELFFGEGSRLTVL.